This T cell receptor (beta chain) derives from a study of T cell repertoires in cytomegalovirus infection. Looking at the study overall: Peptides in the study included HLA-C-restricted and HLA-B-restricted CMV epitopes. Public TCR beta signatures marked donors with CMV infection and the matching HLA.

As regards this clonotype: What it binds is unknown.

Study-wide findings and caveats: HLA-C-restricted, CMV-specific TCR beta clonotypes were dominant ex vivo.

TCRdb reprocessed the reads with MiXCR, giving one entry per CDR3 protein. The sample contains 300,000 to 400,000 distinct CDR3 sequences, roughly 25% of which appear only once. After removal of 2 bases from V and 4 bases from J, the junction contained 10 bases not matched to a gene. Germline-derived CDR1 and CDR2 are LGHNT and FRNRAP. The CDR3 totals 17 residues. Source: cultured PBMCs, taken from culture after CMV antigen stimulation. The chain combines TRBV12-5 with TRBJ2-1; 8 bases align to TRBD2. This TCR derives from a human donor in good health (CMV status not recorded). Some clones in this sample may be carry-over from other donors' samples. The CDR3 reads CASGLFSGGYSYNEQFF. CDR3 sequence (DNA): TGTGCTAGTGGTTTGTTTTCGGGAGGGTATAGTTACAATGAGCAGTTCTTC.